Shown below are 3 T cell receptor beta chains from a single sample sequenced in a study of blood T cell repertoires in COVID-19. Some clones are missing from TCRdb's copy, which holds only in-frame ones; the method was immunoSEQ multiplex PCR. Of approximately 290,000 clones in the sample, over 75% were seen once. Specimen: PBMCs or T cells enriched from blood (not recorded which). Source of these receptors: a woman aged 25 to 39 who had recovered from COVID-19.

V usage is TRBV9 and J usage is TRBJ1-6; the match to TRBD1 covers 10 bases. V lost 0 bases and J lost 8; bases outside the gene matches: 2. CDR1 is SGDLS, CDR2 YYNGEE, per germline. This CDR3 is built from 15 residues. The chain's CDR3 is CASSVGDRGDSPLHF. In DNA, the CDR3 is TGTGCCAGCAGCGTAGGGGACAGGGGAGATTCACCCCTCCACTTT.

The chain uses TRBV5-6 and TRBJ2-2, with TRBD1 matching over 7 bases. With 3 bases clipped from V and 1 base from J, the junction kept 6 bases outside the gene matches. The CDR3 totals 16 residues. The germline gives CDR1 SGHDT, CDR2 YYEEEE. The CDR3 loop is CASSSTGTENTGELFF. As DNA, the CDR3 is TGTGCCAGCAGCTCTACCGGGACAGAGAACACCGGGGAGCTGTTTTTT. The full variable domain, rest sourced from reference TRBV5-6 and TRBJ2-2, is DAGVTQSPTHLIKTRGQQVTLRCSPKSGHDTVSWYQQALGQGPQFIFQYYEEEERQRGNFPDRFSGHQFPNYSSELNVNALLLGDSALYLCASSSTGTENTGELFFGEGSRLTVL.

The chain has TRBV10-3 and TRBJ1-2; D remains unclear. The ends were cut back, 6 bases at V and 6 bases at J, with 20 bases in the middle. Germline V CDR1 and CDR2: ENHRY, SYGVKD. The CDR3 runs to 15 residues. CDR3 in DNA: TGTGCCATCAGGGGCACTACCGGCGGGTGGGATGGCTACACCTTC. Translating gives CAIRGTTGGWDGYTF.